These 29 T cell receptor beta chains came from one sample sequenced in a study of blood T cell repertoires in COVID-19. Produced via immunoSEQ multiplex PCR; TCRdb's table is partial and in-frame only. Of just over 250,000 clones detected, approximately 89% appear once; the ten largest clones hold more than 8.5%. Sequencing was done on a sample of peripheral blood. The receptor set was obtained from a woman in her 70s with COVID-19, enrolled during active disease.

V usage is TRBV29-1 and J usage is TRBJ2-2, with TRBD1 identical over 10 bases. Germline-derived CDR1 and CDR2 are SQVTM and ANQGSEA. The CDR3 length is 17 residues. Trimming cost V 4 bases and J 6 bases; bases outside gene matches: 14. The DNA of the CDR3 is TGCAGCGTTGGGGGTTGGCGACAGGGGGCTTTCGCCGGGGAGCTGTTTTTT. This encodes CSVGGWRQGAFAGELFF.

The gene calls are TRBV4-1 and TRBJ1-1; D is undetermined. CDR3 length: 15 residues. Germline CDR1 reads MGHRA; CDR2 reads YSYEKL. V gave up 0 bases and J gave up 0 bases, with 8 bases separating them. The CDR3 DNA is TGCGCCAGCAGCCAAGAAAACGGGTTGAACACTGAAGCTTTCTTT. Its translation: CASSQENGLNTEAFF.

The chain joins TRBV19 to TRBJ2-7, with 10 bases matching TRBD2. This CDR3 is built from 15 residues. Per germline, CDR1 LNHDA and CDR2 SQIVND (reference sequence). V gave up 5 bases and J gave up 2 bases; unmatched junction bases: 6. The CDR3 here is CASSPASGSPYEQYF. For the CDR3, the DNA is TGTGCCAGTAGTCCCGCTAGCGGGAGCCCCTACGAGCAGTACTTC.

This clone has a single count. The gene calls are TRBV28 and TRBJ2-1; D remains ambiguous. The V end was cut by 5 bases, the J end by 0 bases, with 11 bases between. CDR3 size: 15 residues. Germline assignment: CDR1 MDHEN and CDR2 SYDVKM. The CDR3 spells CASSLEISSYNEQFF. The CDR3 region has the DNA TGTGCCAGCAGTCTGGAGATTAGCTCCTACAATGAGCAGTTCTTC.

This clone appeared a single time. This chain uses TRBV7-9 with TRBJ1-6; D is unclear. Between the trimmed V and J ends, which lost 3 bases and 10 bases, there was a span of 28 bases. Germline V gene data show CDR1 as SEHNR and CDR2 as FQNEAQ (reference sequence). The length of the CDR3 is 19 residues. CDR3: CASSFTPISGTNLGSPLHF. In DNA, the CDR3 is TGTGCCAGCAGCTTCACCCCGATTTCGGGAACGAATTTGGGATCACCCCTCCACTTT.

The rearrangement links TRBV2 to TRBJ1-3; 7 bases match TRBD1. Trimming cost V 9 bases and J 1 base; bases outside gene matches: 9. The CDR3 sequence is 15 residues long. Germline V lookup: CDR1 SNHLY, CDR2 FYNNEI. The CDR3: CARTGISESGNTIYF. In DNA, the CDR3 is TGTGCCAGGACAGGGATTAGCGAGTCTGGAAACACCATATATTTT.

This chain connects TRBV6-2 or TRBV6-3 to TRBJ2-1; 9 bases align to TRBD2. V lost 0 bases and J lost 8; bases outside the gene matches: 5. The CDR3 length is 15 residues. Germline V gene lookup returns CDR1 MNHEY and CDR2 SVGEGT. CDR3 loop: CASSYSPSGIDEQFF. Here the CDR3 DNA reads TGTGCCAGCAGTTACTCGCCTAGCGGGATTGATGAGCAGTTCTTC.

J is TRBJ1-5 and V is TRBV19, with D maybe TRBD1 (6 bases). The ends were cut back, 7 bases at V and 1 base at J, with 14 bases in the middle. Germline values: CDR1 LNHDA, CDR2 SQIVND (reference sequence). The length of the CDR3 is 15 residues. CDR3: CASTQQGLSNQPQHF. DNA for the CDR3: TGTGCCAGTACTCAACAGGGATTGAGCAATCAGCCCCAGCATTTT.

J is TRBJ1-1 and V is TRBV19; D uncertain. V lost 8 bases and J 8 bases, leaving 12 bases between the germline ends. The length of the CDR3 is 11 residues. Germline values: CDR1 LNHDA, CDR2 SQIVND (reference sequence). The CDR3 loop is CASEHGVEAFF. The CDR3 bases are TGTGCCAGTGAACATGGAGTAGAAGCTTTCTTT.

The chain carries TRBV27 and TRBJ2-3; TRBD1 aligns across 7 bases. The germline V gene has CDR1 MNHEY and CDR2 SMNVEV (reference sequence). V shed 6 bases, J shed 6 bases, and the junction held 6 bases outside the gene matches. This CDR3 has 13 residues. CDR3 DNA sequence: TGTGCCAGCAGCCCCCAGGGGGAGGATACGCAGTATTTT. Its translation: CASSPQGEDTQYF.

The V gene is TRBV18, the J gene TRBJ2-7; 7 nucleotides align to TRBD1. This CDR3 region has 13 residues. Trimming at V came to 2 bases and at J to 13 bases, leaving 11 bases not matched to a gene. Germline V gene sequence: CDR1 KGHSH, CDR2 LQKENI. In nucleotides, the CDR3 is TGTGCCAGCTCACCAGACAGGGATTCCCTAGGATACTTC. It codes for CASSPDRDSLGYF. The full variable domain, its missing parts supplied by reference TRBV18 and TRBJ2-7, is NAGVMQNPRHLVRRRGQEARLRCSPMKGHSHVYWYRQLPEEGLKFMVYLQKENIIDESGMPKERFSAEFPKEGPSILRIQQVVRGDSAAYFCASSPDRDSLGYFGPGTRLTVT.

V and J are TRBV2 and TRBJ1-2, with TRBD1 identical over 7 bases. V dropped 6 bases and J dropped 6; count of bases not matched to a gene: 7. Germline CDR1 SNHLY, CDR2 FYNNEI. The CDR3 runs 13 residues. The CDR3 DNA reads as TGTGCCAGCAGGGAACAGGGGATAGATGGCTACACCTTC. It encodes CASREQGIDGYTF.

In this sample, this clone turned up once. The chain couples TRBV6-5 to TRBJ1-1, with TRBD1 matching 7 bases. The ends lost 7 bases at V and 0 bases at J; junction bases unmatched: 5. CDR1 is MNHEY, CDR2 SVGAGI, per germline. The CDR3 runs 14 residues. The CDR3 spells CASTLDRMNTEAFF. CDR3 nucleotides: TGTGCCAGCACCCTGGACAGGATGAACACTGAAGCTTTCTTT.

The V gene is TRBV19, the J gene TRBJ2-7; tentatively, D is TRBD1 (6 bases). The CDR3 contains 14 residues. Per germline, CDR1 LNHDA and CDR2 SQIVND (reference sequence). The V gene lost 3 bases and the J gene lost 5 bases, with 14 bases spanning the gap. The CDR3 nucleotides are TGTGCCAGTAGTATTCTTGGACAGACGAACGAGCAGTACTTC. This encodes CASSILGQTNEQYF.

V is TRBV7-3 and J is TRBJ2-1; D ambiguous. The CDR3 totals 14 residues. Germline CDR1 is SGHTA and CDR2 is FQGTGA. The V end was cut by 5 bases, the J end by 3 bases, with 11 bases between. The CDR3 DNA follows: TGTGCCAGCAGCCCCTCAGGTGGCTACAATGAGCAGTTCTTC. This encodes CASSPSGGYNEQFF. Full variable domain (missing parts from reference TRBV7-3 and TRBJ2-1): GAGVSQTPSNKVTEKGKYVELRCDPISGHTALYWYRQSLGQGPEFLIYFQGTGAADDSGLPNDRFFAVRPEGSVSTLKIQRTERGDSAVYLCASSPSGGYNEQFFGPGTRLTVL.

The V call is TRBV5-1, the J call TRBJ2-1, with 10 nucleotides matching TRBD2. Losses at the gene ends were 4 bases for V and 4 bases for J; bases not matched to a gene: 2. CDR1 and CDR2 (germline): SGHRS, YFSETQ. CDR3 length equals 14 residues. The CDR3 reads CASSRTSGYNEQFF. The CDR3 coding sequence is TGCGCCAGCAGCCGGACTAGCGGTTACAATGAGCAGTTCTTC. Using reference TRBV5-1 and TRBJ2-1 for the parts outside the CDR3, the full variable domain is KAGVTQTPRYLIKTRGQQVTLSCSPISGHRSVSWYQQTPGQGLQFLFEYFSETQRNKGNFPGRFSGRQFSNSRSEMNVSTLELGDSALYLCASSRTSGYNEQFFGPGTRLTVL.

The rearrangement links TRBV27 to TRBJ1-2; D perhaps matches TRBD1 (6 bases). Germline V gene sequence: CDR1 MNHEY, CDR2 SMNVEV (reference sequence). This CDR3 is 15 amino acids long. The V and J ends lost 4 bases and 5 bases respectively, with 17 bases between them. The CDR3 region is CASSSTGQLRYGYTF. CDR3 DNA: TGTGCCAGCAGTTCTACCGGACAGTTACGGTATGGCTACACCTTC.

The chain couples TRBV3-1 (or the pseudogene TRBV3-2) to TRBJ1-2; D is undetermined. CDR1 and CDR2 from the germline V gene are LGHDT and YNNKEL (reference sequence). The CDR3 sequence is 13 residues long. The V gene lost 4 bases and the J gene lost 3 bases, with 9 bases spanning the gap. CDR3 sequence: CASSPDGDYGYTF. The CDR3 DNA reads TGTGCCAGCAGCCCGGACGGGGACTATGGCTACACCTTC.

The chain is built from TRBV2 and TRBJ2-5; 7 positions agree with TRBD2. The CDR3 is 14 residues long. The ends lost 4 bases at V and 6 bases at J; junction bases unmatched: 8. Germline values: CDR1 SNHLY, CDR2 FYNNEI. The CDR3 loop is CASSVLRGGQTQYF. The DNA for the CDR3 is TGTGCCAGCAGTGTTTTGAGGGGAGGGCAGACCCAGTACTTC.

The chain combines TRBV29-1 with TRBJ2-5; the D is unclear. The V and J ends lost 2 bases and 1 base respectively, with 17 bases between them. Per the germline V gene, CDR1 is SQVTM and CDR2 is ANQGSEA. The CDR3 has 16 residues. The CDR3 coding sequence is TGCAGCGTTGAATTCTGGCTTACAACCCTCCAAGAGACCCAGTACTTC. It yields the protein CSVEFWLTTLQETQYF.

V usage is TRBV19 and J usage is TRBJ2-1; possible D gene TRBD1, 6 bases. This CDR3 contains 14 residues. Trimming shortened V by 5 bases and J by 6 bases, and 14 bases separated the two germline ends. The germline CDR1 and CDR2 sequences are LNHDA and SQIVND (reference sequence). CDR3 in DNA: TGTGCCAGTAGTGCAACCGGGACAAGCAATGAGCAGTTCTTC. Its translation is CASSATGTSNEQFF. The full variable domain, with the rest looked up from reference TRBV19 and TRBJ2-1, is DGGITQSPKYLFRKEGQNVTLSCEQNLNHDAMYWYRQDPGQGLRLIYYSQIVNDFQKGDIAEGYSVSREKKESFPLTVTSAQKNPTAFYLCASSATGTSNEQFFGPGTRLTVL.

CDR3 sequence reads: CSASPLAGSTDTQYF. Written as DNA, the CDR3 is TGCAGTGCTAGTCCTTTAGCGGGGTCCACAGATACGCAGTATTTT. The gene calls are TRBV20-1 and TRBJ2-3, with 8 bases identical to TRBD2. The CDR3 has 15 amino acids. Germline CDR1 is DFQATT and CDR2 is SNEGSKA (reference sequence). The trim removed 3 bases at V and 2 bases at J, leaving 7 bases unmatched.

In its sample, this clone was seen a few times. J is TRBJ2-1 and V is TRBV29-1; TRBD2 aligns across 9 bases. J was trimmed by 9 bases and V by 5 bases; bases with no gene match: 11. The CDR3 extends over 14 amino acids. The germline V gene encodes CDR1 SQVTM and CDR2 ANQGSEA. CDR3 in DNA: TGCAGCGTTCGGGTAGGCGGGAGGGCCGGTGAGCAGTTCTTC. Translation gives CSVRVGGRAGEQFF.

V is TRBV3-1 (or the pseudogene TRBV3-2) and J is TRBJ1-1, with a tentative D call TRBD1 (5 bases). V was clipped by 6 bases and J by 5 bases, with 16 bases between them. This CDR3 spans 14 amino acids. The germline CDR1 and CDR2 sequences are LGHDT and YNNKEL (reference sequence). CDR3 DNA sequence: TGTGCCAGCAGTTCACCGGGGGGTAGAACTGAAGCTTTCTTT. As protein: CASSSPGGRTEAFF.

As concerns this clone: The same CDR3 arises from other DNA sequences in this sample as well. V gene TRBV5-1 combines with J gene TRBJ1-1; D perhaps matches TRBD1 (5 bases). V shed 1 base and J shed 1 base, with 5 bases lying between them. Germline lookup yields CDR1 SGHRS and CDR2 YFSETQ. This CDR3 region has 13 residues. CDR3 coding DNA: TGCGCCAGCAGCTTGACAGGGAACACTGAAGCTTTCTTT. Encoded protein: CASSLTGNTEAFF. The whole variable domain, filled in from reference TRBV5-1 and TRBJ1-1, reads KAGVTQTPRYLIKTRGQQVTLSCSPISGHRSVSWYQQTPGQGLQFLFEYFSETQRNKGNFPGRFSGRQFSNSRSEMNVSTLELGDSALYLCASSLTGNTEAFFGQGTRLTVV.

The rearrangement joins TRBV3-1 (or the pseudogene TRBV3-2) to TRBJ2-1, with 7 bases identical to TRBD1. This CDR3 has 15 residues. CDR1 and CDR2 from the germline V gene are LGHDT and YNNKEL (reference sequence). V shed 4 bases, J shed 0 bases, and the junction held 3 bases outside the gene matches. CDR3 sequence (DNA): TGTGCCAGCAGCCCGGACAGGAGCTCCTACAATGAGCAGTTCTTC. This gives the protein CASSPDRSSYNEQFF.

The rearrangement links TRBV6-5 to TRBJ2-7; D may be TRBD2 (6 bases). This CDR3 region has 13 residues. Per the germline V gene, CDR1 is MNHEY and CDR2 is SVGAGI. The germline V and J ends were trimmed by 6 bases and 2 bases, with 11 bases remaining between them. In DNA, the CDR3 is TGTGCCAGCAGACAAACTAGCCCCTACGAGCAGTACTTC. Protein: CASRQTSPYEQYF.

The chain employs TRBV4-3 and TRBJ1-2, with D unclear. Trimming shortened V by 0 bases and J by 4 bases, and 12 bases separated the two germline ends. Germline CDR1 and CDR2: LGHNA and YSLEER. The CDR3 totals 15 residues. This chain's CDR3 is CASSQDPREGYGYTF. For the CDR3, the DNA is TGCGCCAGCAGCCAAGATCCCCGGGAGGGCTATGGCTACACCTTC.

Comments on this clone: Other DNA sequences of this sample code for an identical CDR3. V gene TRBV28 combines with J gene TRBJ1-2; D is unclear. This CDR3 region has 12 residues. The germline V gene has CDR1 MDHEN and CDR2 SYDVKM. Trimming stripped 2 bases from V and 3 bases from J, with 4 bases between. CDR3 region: CASSLGDYGYTF. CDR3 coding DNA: TGTGCCAGCAGTTTAGGAGACTATGGCTACACCTTC.